The 12 T cell receptor beta chains in this list originate from one sample, sequenced in a study of T cell responses to AZD1222 COVID-19 vaccine. Measured with immunoSEQ multiplex PCR; TCRdb has only the in-frame clones, and not every one. In the table there are 120,000 or so clones, about nine tenths of which are singletons. The source material was peripheral blood, sampled on day 0 of AZD1222 vaccination. The receptors were gathered from an adult in good health.

J is TRBJ2-1 and V is TRBV5-5; no clear D gene. This CDR3 region has 15 residues. Trimming removed 4 bases from V and 7 bases from J, with 18 bases in between. Looked up from germline, CDR1 is SGHKS and CDR2 is YYEKEE (reference sequence). As DNA, the CDR3 is TGTGCCAGCAGCGCTCGGACCCTCGGTGGTAATGAGCAGTTCTTC. Translating it yields CASSARTLGGNEQFF.

The chain uses TRBV4-2 and TRBJ2-6; 8 bases fit TRBD1. J gave up 4 bases and V 1 base, and 9 bases lay outside the gene matches. This CDR3 region has 18 residues. Germline V lookup: CDR1 LGHNA, CDR2 YNFKEQ. Here the CDR3 DNA reads TGTGCCAGCAGCCAAGCAGGGCAGGGGGCAGGGGGGGCCAACGTCCTGACTTTC. Its translation: CASSQAGQGAGGANVLTF.

This clone was counted between two and nine times. The chain couples TRBV30 to TRBJ1-3; 11 bases are a match to TRBD1. The CDR3 contains 15 residues. V trimming: 4 bases; J trimming: 5 bases; junction bases outside the gene matches: 7. Germline values: CDR1 GTSNPN, CDR2 SVGIG (reference sequence). The CDR3 nucleotides read TGTGCCTGGACCCTGGACAGGGGGCCGCGAAACACCATATATTTT. Translated: CAWTLDRGPRNTIYF.

The chain employs TRBV27 and TRBJ1-6; D gene ambiguous. In germline, CDR1 is MNHEY, CDR2 SMNVEV (reference sequence). V dropped 0 bases and J dropped 6 bases, with 12 bases sitting between them. The CDR3 is made up of 16 amino acids. The CDR3 protein is CASSLSQSWSNSPLHF. Here the CDR3 DNA reads TGTGCCAGCAGTTTATCACAGAGCTGGAGTAATTCACCCCTCCACTTT.

The chain employs TRBV3-1 (or the pseudogene TRBV3-2) and TRBJ2-2; D is undetermined. Per germline, CDR1 LGHDT and CDR2 YNNKEL (reference sequence). The V end was cut by 7 bases, the J end by 5 bases, with 11 bases between. This CDR3 spans 13 amino acids. The chain's CDR3 is CASNSMGTGELFF. CDR3 nucleotide sequence: TGTGCCAGCAACTCAATGGGGACCGGGGAGCTGTTTTTT.

The count of this clone is one. The chain is built from TRBV11-2 and TRBJ1-2, with D possibly TRBD1 on 6 matching bases. Trimming left V 4 bases short and J 5 bases short, with 17 bases between. Germline CDR1 SGHAT, CDR2 FQNNGV. The CDR3 is made up of 15 amino acids. The CDR3 region is CASSWMEGEGYGYTF. The CDR3 DNA reads TGTGCCAGCAGCTGGATGGAGGGGGAAGGGTATGGCTACACCTTC.

The chain carries TRBV29-1 and TRBJ2-5; 9 nucleotides align to TRBD2. In germline, CDR1 is SQVTM, CDR2 ANQGSEA. The CDR3 runs 14 residues. V shed 6 bases and J 5 bases; nucleotides not matched to a gene: 10. The CDR3 bases are TGCAGCGTAGGGGCGGGACTAGCTACTGAGACCCAGTACTTC. This encodes CSVGAGLATETQYF.

The table lists this clone with a count of one. The chain couples TRBV13 to TRBJ2-7, with 10 bases that match TRBD1. The CDR3 totals 14 residues. Trimming at V came to 5 bases and at J to 3 bases, leaving 4 bases not matched to a gene. The germline V gene has CDR1 PRHDT and CDR2 FYEKMQ (reference sequence). CDR3 nucleotides: TGTGCCAGCAGCCCACGGGACAGGGGCTACGAGCAGTACTTC. It encodes CASSPRDRGYEQYF.

The chain couples TRBV27 to TRBJ2-1, with D unresolved. CDR1 and CDR2 (germline): MNHEY, SMNVEV (reference sequence). This CDR3 has 14 residues. Trimming cost V 0 bases and J 5 bases, with 8 bases left between them. The CDR3 region is CASSLSRSDNEQFF. DNA of the CDR3: TGTGCCAGCAGTTTATCGAGGTCCGACAATGAGCAGTTCTTC.

The CDR3 region has the DNA TGTGCCAGCAGTTTAATGGTCCCCACTGAAGCTTTCTTT. Translated, it gives CASSLMVPTEAFF. The V call is TRBV28, the J call TRBJ1-1, with D hard to call. This CDR3 comprises 13 residues. Germline values: CDR1 MDHEN, CDR2 SYDVKM. V lost 2 bases to trimming and J lost 4 bases, with 8 bases between them.

This chain joins TRBV5-4 and TRBJ2-7; 7 nucleotides line up with TRBD1. With V trimmed by 0 bases and J by 6 bases, 6 bases remained unmatched. Germline V lookup: CDR1 SGHNT, CDR2 YYREEE (reference sequence). The CDR3 contains 14 residues. CDR3 in amino acids: CASSLEQGKREQYF. The CDR3 nucleotides are TGTGCCAGCAGCTTGGAACAGGGGAAACGCGAGCAGTACTTC. Full variable domain (missing parts from reference TRBV5-4 and TRBJ2-7): ETGVTQSPTHLIKTRGQQVTLRCSSQSGHNTVSWYQQALGQGPQFIFQYYREEENGRGNFPPRFSGLQFPNYSSELNVNALELDDSALYLCASSLEQGKREQYFGPGTRLTVT.

Written as DNA, the CDR3 is TGTGCCACCAGCAGAGATCGGAGGGTTGTCACTGAAGCTTTCTTT. Protein product: CATSRDRRVVTEAFF. V usage is TRBV15 and J usage is TRBJ1-1, with D unresolved. CDR1 LNHNV and CDR2 YYDKDF come from the germline V gene (reference sequence). This CDR3 is 15 amino acids long. V lost 0 bases and J lost 4, with 12 bases in between.